These 24 T cell receptor beta chains were sequenced from one sample in a study of patients and donors after allogeneic stem cell transplantation. A single record per CDR3 protein comes from TCRdb applying MiXCR to the RT-PCR reads. The sample contains hundreds of thousands of distinct CDR3 sequences, under 20% of which appear only once. The specimen sequenced was blood, either unsorted or a sorted T cell fraction (not recorded which). Every receptor here comes from a human donor who was either an allogeneic HSCT recipient or a stem cell or donor lymphocyte infusion donor (not recorded which). It is not recorded whose cells these are; they may come from a transplant donor.

The J gene is TRBJ2-3, the V gene TRBV15; the match to TRBD1 covers 9 bases. V dropped 4 bases and J dropped 4; count of bases not matched to a gene: 6. This CDR3 region has 15 residues. The germline gives CDR1 LNHNV, CDR2 YYDKDF (reference sequence). The CDR3 protein is CATSTQGARADTQYF. Written as DNA, the CDR3 is TGTGCCACCAGCACACAGGGGGCGCGCGCAGATACGCAGTATTTT.

The chain employs TRBV5-4 and TRBJ1-1; D gene ambiguous. The germline V and J ends were trimmed by 2 bases and 5 bases, with 16 bases remaining between them. The CDR3 has 15 residues. Per germline, CDR1 SGHNT and CDR2 YYREEE (reference sequence). The CDR3 loop is CASSFIGVRETEAFF. The CDR3 DNA reads as TGTGCCAGCAGCTTTATCGGTGTGAGAGAAACTGAAGCTTTCTTT. Supplemented by reference TRBV5-4 and TRBJ1-1, the full variable domain reads ETGVTQSPTHLIKTRGQQVTLRCSSQSGHNTVSWYQQALGQGPQFIFQYYREEENGRGNFPPRFSGLQFPNYSSELNVNALELDDSALYLCASSFIGVRETEAFFGQGTRLTVV.

About this clonotype: At one end the junction does not follow the germline gene, possibly because of a read error. V is TRBV3-1 and J is TRBJ2-1; no reliable D call. The CDR3 loop spans 8 amino acids. Germline CDR1 reads LGHDT; CDR2 reads YNNKEL (reference sequence). CDR3 DNA sequence: TGCCTCCCCCATGAGCAGTTCTTC. Encoded protein: CLPHEQFF.

The V and J genes are TRBV6-1 and TRBJ2-7; 9 bases align to TRBD2. CDR1 is MNHNS, CDR2 SASEGT, per germline. This CDR3 contains 15 residues. Trimming took 5 bases from V and 5 from J; bases not matched to a gene: 10. Here the CDR3 reads CASSTSWTSVDEQYF. Here the CDR3 DNA reads TGTGCCAGCAGTACCTCCTGGACTAGCGTTGACGAGCAGTACTTC.

The sample holds a few counts of this clonotype. The V call is TRBV2, the J call TRBJ1-5; 7 bases map to TRBD1. The CDR3 consists of 18 residues. Germline V gene data show CDR1 as SNHLY and CDR2 as FYNNEI. With 5 bases clipped from V and 0 bases from J, the junction kept 13 bases outside the gene matches. The CDR3 region is CASSQDRERGLSNQPQHF. CDR3 nucleotide sequence: TGTGCCAGCAGTCAAGACAGGGAAAGAGGACTTAGCAATCAGCCCCAGCATTTT.

This clonotype was recorded at least ten times. The chain links TRBV10-3 to TRBJ2-7; D uncertain. V gave up 8 bases and J gave up 3 bases, with 2 bases separating them. The CDR3 totals 9 residues. Looked up from germline, CDR1 is ENHRY and CDR2 is SYGVKD. CDR3 sequence (DNA): TGTGCCATCGGCTACGAGCAGTACTTC. Its translation is CAIGYEQYF.

This clonotype has a count of ten or more. This rearrangement joins TRBV3-1 to TRBJ2-1; D is unclear. The CDR3 covers 13 residues. CDR1 is LGHDT and CDR2 is YNNKEL in the germline V gene (reference sequence). V was cut by 4 bases and J by 4 bases, with 8 bases left in between. The DNA of the CDR3 is TGTGCCAGCAGCCTGCGGCTATACAATGAGCAGTTCTTC. Translating it yields CASSLRLYNEQFF.

The gene calls are TRBV12-3 or TRBV12-4 and TRBJ1-4; TRBD1 aligns across 8 bases. CDR3 length: 14 residues. After removal of 3 bases from V and 8 bases from J, the junction contained 5 bases not matched to a gene. The CDR3 loop reads CASSFHRGSEKLFF. The CDR3 DNA is TGTGCCAGCAGTTTCCACAGGGGGTCCGAAAAACTGTTTTTT.

The chain uses TRBV12-3 or TRBV12-4 and TRBJ1-5; weak D call: TRBD1 (5 bases). Trimming stripped 6 bases from V and 5 bases from J, with 17 bases between. The CDR3 runs 15 residues. The CDR3 DNA follows: TGTGCCAGCAGACTGGACGGGAAGGGACATCAGCCCCAGCATTTT. It is translated as CASRLDGKGHQPQHF.

The chain links TRBV7-9 to TRBJ2-7, with 8 positions matching TRBD1. In germline, CDR1 is SEHNR, CDR2 FQNEAQ (reference sequence). The CDR3 covers 15 residues. Germline trimming cut 4 bases from V and 5 bases from J; bases unmatched to any gene: 10. The chain's CDR3 is CASSSYRTGLHEQYF. As DNA, the CDR3 is TGTGCCAGCAGCTCTTATCGGACAGGGTTGCACGAGCAGTACTTC.

The CDR3 coding sequence is TGTGCCACCAGCAGAGAAACCCGTAATATGGGTTACGAGCAGTACTTC. Its protein product is CATSRETRNMGYEQYF. The chain has TRBV15 and TRBJ2-7, with D hard to call. The V end lost 0 bases, the J end lost 4 bases, and 16 bases lay between the germline ends. CDR1 and CDR2 (germline): LNHNV, YYDKDF (reference sequence). The CDR3 has 16 amino acids.

This clonotype showed up many times. The CDR3: CASSLSPLVTGELFF. CDR3 nucleotides: TGTGCCAGCAGTCTGTCCCCGCTAGTTACCGGGGAGCTGTTTTTT. The V gene is TRBV12-3 or TRBV12-4, the J gene TRBJ2-2; D remains unclear. This CDR3 is 15 amino acids long. Trimming stripped 5 bases from V and 5 bases from J, with 15 bases between.

CDR3 amino acids: CASSSQGFLETQYF. DNA of the CDR3: TGTGCCAGCAGCTCACAGGGGTTTCTGGAGACCCAGTACTTC. The chain links TRBV7-2 to TRBJ2-5, with TRBD1 matching 7 bases. The CDR3 is 14 amino acids. The trim removed 4 bases at V and 5 bases at J, leaving 7 bases unmatched. Germline V gene sequence: CDR1 SGHTA, CDR2 FQGNSA.

This clonotype was detected only a few times. The gene calls are TRBV12-3 or TRBV12-4 and TRBJ1-5; no firm D call. The CDR3 runs 14 residues. The V end was cut by 1 base, the J end by 3 bases, with 7 bases between. CDR3 region: CASSLVVLNQPQHF. CDR3 sequence (DNA): TGTGCCAGCAGTTTAGTGGTCCTCAATCAGCCCCAGCATTTT.

This clonotype showed up just a few times. The V gene is TRBV2, the J gene TRBJ2-7, with D perhaps matching TRBD1 or TRBD2 (5 bases each). Looked up from germline, CDR1 is SNHLY and CDR2 is FYNNEI. Trimming stripped 6 bases from V and 12 bases from J, with 15 bases between. The CDR3 runs to 11 residues. Here the CDR3 DNA reads TGTGCCAGCAGAGGGGACGGAGACTCGTACTTC. Protein product: CASRGDGDSYF.

This sequence joins TRBV19 and TRBJ2-1; 9 positions match TRBD2. This CDR3 is 14 amino acids long. J lost 9 bases, V lost 3 bases, and 6 bases had no gene match. Per the germline V gene, CDR1 is LNHDA and CDR2 is SQIVND (reference sequence). The chain's CDR3 is CASSIQAGGGEQFF. The DNA for the CDR3 is TGTGCCAGTAGTATTCAAGCGGGGGGTGGTGAGCAGTTCTTC.

This clonotype was counted only a few times. J is TRBJ2-3 and V is TRBV9; a weak D match, TRBD2 (5 bases). V lost 0 bases, J lost 5 bases, and 10 bases lay in between. Germline V gene lookup returns CDR1 SGDLS and CDR2 YYNGEE. CDR3 length: 14 residues. The CDR3: CASSVATGRDTQYF. CDR3 DNA sequence: TGTGCCAGCAGCGTAGCTACGGGGAGAGATACGCAGTATTTT.

This clonotype was detected a few times. The V and J genes are TRBV3-1 and TRBJ2-5, with TRBD2 matching over 9 bases. This CDR3 spans 19 amino acids. The J segment lost 0 bases and the V segment lost 5 bases, leaving 16 bases of the junction unmatched. Germline lookup yields CDR1 LGHDT and CDR2 YNNKEL (reference sequence). CDR3 protein: CASSSTSGPPPAYQETQYF. In DNA form, the CDR3 reads TGTGCCAGCAGCAGTACTAGCGGGCCACCGCCCGCCTACCAAGAGACCCAGTACTTC.

This rearrangement joins TRBV9 to TRBJ2-6; D perhaps matches TRBD1 (6 bases). The CDR3 extends over 15 amino acids. Germline-derived CDR1 and CDR2 are SGDLS and YYNGEE. Trimming took 0 bases from V and 2 from J, leaving 6 bases between them. In DNA form, the CDR3 reads TGTGCCAGCAGCGTAGCAGGGGCTGGGGCCAACGTCCTGACTTTC. It encodes CASSVAGAGANVLTF.

The V call is TRBV25-1, the J call TRBJ2-4; D is possibly TRBD2 (6 bases). The CDR3 runs 13 residues. V was shortened by 4 bases and J by 7 bases, with 11 bases between the two germline ends. CDR1 is MGHDK and CDR2 is SYGVNS in the germline V gene. The CDR3 coding sequence is TGTGCCAGCAGTGTGGGGGGTGGTAACATTCAGTACTTC. Protein product: CASSVGGGNIQYF.

This clonotype was observed at least ten times. The chain employs TRBV5-1 and TRBJ2-1, with 9 bases fitting TRBD2. In germline, CDR1 is SGHRS, CDR2 YFSETQ. This CDR3 has 17 amino acids. Trimming cost V 5 bases and J 4 bases; bases outside gene matches: 13. The CDR3 DNA reads as TGCGCCAGCAGTCCTGAATTAGCGGGAGTCGGTTACAATGAGCAGTTCTTC. Translating gives CASSPELAGVGYNEQFF.

This clonotype was seen a handful of times. The gene calls are TRBV28 and TRBJ1-5; D gene unclear. CDR1 is MDHEN and CDR2 is SYDVKM in the germline V gene. V was cut by 5 bases and J by 2 bases, with 10 bases left in between. The CDR3 runs 14 residues. CDR3 nucleotides: TGTGCCAGCAGTATGGGGTTCGGCAATCAGCCCCAGCATTTT. Protein sequence: CASSMGFGNQPQHF.

This clonotype was detected only a few times. The V and J genes are TRBV15 and TRBJ2-7; 13 positions agree with TRBD2. The V gene's germline CDR1 is LNHNV and CDR2 YYDKDF (reference sequence). The CDR3 contains 19 residues. The J segment lost 5 bases and the V segment lost 0 bases, leaving 13 bases of the junction unmatched. CDR3 nucleotides: TGTGCCACCAGCAGAGATTGGACTAGCGGGAGAGGTTGGCAGGACGAGCAGTACTTC. This translates into CATSRDWTSGRGWQDEQYF. The whole variable domain, filled in from reference TRBV15 and TRBJ2-7, reads DAMVIQNPRYQVTQFGKPVTLSCSQTLNHNVMYWYQQKSSQAPKLLFHYYDKDFNNEADTPDNFQSRRPNTSFCFLDIRSPGLGDTAMYLCATSRDWTSGRGWQDEQYFGPGTRLTVT.

There are a few counts of this clonotype. The rearrangement links TRBV7-2 to TRBJ1-2; D is uncertain. The CDR3 has 16 residues. Looked up from germline, CDR1 is SGHTA and CDR2 is FQGNSA. Trimming left V 3 bases short and J 2 bases short, with 16 bases between. Written as DNA, the CDR3 is TGTGCCAGCAGCTTCGGTTCTGCGTGGGTGAACTATGGCTACACCTTC. The encoded protein is CASSFGSAWVNYGYTF.